This is a list of T cell receptor beta chains from one sample in a study of T cell responses to AZD1222 COVID-19 vaccine. The data were produced by immunoSEQ multiplex PCR, yet TCRdb's version contains in-frame clones alone and is incomplete. The sample comprises more than 100,000 clones, 88% of which are singletons, and approximately 8% rests with the top ten. Sequenced here: peripheral blood, sampled on day 0 of AZD1222 vaccination. These receptors were collected from an adult in good health. CDR3s include the opening cysteine and the closing phenylalanine or tryptophan. D genes are given only for firm matches. Clone size is shown for a subset of rows, as once, few, many or a class of expanded clone.

J gene	D gene	V gene	clone size	CDR3 protein	CDR3 DNA
TRBJ2-7	NA	TRBV3-1/TRBV3-2	NA	CASSQVLYRAGEQYF	TGTGCCAGCAGCCAAGTCCTCTACAGGGCGGGCGAGCAGTACTTC
TRBJ2-1	NA	TRBV5-4	once	CASSSFYEQFF	TGTGCCAGCAGTTCTTTCTATGAGCAGTTCTTC
TRBJ2-3	TRBD2	TRBV3-1/TRBV3-2	NA	CASSLGLAAYTDTQYF	TGTGCCAGCAGCCTGGGACTAGCGGCTTACACAGATACGCAGTATTTT
TRBJ1-1	NA	TRBV14	NA	CASSQVLAWSNTEAFF	TGTGCCAGCAGCCAAGTACTAGCTTGGTCGAACACTGAAGCTTTCTTT
TRBJ1-5	NA	TRBV6-5	NA	CASSPDSNQPQHF	TGTGCCAGCAGCCCGGACAGTAATCAGCCCCAGCATTTT
TRBJ2-3	NA	TRBV1	NA	CTSSLRRTSGGTDTQYF	TGCACCAGCAGCCTAAGAAGGACTAGCGGGGGCACAGATACGCAGTATTTT
TRBJ2-1	NA	TRBV2	NA	CASSELMGSSYNEQFF	TGTGCCAGCAGTGAACTAATGGGGAGCTCCTACAATGAGCAGTTCTTC
TRBJ2-1	NA	TRBV19	NA	CASSVRDSRREWGYNEQFF	TGTGCCAGTAGTGTACGGGACAGTCGCCGGGAGTGGGGTTACAATGAGCAGTTCTTC
TRBJ2-1	NA	TRBV7-9	NA	CASSLIGSSYNEQFF	TGTGCCAGCAGCTTGATCGGGAGCTCCTACAATGAGCAGTTCTTC
TRBJ2-7	NA	TRBV6-5	NA	CASSYDTGSWNEQYF	TGTGCCAGCAGTTACGATACCGGGAGTTGGAACGAGCAGTACTTC
TRBJ2-7	NA	TRBV27	NA	CASSSQTSEQYF	TGTGCCAGCAGTTCCCAAACGTCCGAGCAGTACTTC
TRBJ1-5	TRBD1	TRBV29-1	NA	CSAMAGTGIQPQHF	TGCAGCGCCATGGCCGGGACAGGGATTCAGCCCCAGCATTTT
TRBJ2-7	TRBD2	TRBV5-1	NA	CASSLAGGRSSYEQYF	TGCGCCAGCAGCTTGGCCGGCGGGAGGTCCTCCTACGAGCAGTACTTC
TRBJ2-2	NA	TRBV4-1	NA	CASSPVVLTGELFF	TGCGCCAGCAGCCCAGTGGTACTCACCGGGGAGCTGTTTTTT
TRBJ1-6	TRBD1	TRBV11-2	NA	CASSLVGRGNSPLHF	TGTGCCAGCAGCTTAGTTGGCAGGGGGAATTCACCCCTCCACTTT
TRBJ1-1	TRBD1	TRBV5-1	NA	CASSTDRVGTEAFF	TGCGCCAGCAGCACTGACAGGGTCGGGACTGAAGCTTTCTTT
TRBJ2-5	TRBD1	TRBV2	NA	CASRDRSSQETQYF	TGTGCCAGCAGGGACAGGTCCTCACAAGAGACCCAGTACTTC
TRBJ1-1	NA	TRBV3-1/TRBV3-2	NA	CASSQGVGTEAFF	TGTGCCAGCAGCCAGGGGGTTGGGACTGAAGCTTTCTTT
TRBJ2-1	TRBD2	TRBV6-5	NA	CASRGLAGGSNEQFF	TGTGCCAGCAGAGGACTAGCGGGAGGAAGCAATGAGCAGTTCTTC
TRBJ2-1	NA	TRBV10-3	NA	CAIRRDERFDEQFF	TGTGCCATCAGGAGGGACGAGCGGTTCGATGAGCAGTTCTTC
TRBJ1-5	NA	TRBV28	NA	CASSLSGYNQPQHF	TGTGCCAGCAGTTTGTCCGGTTACAATCAGCCCCAGCATTTT
TRBJ1-1	NA	TRBV11-2	NA	CASSLGNRGMNTEAFF	TGTGCCAGCAGCTTAGGTAACAGAGGGATGAACACTGAAGCTTTCTTT
TRBJ1-2	TRBD1	TRBV28	NA	CASSPGQGPNRGYTF	TGTGCCAGCAGCCCGGGACAGGGCCCCAATCGCGGCTACACCTTC